This TCR beta chain was captured in a study of T cells in Graves' hyperthyroidism and ophthalmopathy. Trimming stripped 8 bases from V and 0 bases from J, with 17 bases between. The CDR3 contains 15 residues. CDR1 is MDHEN and CDR2 is SYDVKM in the germline V gene. Amplified regions were TCR beta CDR3 sequences from RNA transcripts. Initially, a first-round RT-PCR of the TCR CDR3 employed the HTBI primer set. Via MiXCR, TCRdb re-called the multiplex PCR reads, giving one row per CDR3 protein. The repertoire holds a few hundred thousand distinct CDR3 sequences, with around 21% as singletons. Disease duration under 2 months; hyperthyroidism patients were aged 18 to 65. It was uncontrolled infection, other autoimmune disease, pregnancy or lactation that excluded patients. This clonotype was counted at least ten times. Its antigen is unknown. The study, taken as a whole, reports: A model built on 13 V-J features separated ophthalmopathy from stable hyperthyroidism.

The sequence was obtained from a man between 18 and 29 years old with Graves' hyperthyroidism. The chain carries TRBV28 and TRBJ2-7; TRBD1 is a possible D gene (7 bases). The source material was blood. DNA for the CDR3: TGTGCCAGCTCCTGGAGGGGACAGATCTCCTACGAGCAGTACTTC. This encodes CASSWRGQISYEQYF.